This T cell receptor (beta chain) was identified during a study of T-cell reconstitution after alpha-beta-depleted transplantation in children. Unique molecular identifiers were used to barcode this TCRbeta library. TCRdb used MiXCR to reprocess the PCR reads, holding one entry per CDR3 protein. The sample records 440,000 or so distinct CDR3 sequences, about 40% being singletons. Points from the study as a whole: Most T-cell counts and diversity one year after the transplant came from T cells that were newly produced.

As regards this clonotype: What it binds is unknown.

This clonotype was sampled from a girl aged 2 to 9 with aplastic anemia, due to receive a stem cell transplant. The specimen was PBMCs, collected before TCRalphabeta/CD19-depleted stem cell transplant.

The CDR3: CASSLSSGRVRGGAYNEQFF. The CDR3 DNA is TGTGCCAGCAGCTTATCGAGCGGGAGGGTGAGAGGGGGCGCCTACAATGAGCAGTTCTTC. This sequence joins TRBV7-8 and TRBJ2-1; TRBD2 aligns across 10 bases. This CDR3 spans 20 amino acids. With V trimmed by 2 bases and J by 2 bases, 15 bases remained unmatched. Germline V gene sequence: CDR1 SGHVS, CDR2 FQNEAQ.